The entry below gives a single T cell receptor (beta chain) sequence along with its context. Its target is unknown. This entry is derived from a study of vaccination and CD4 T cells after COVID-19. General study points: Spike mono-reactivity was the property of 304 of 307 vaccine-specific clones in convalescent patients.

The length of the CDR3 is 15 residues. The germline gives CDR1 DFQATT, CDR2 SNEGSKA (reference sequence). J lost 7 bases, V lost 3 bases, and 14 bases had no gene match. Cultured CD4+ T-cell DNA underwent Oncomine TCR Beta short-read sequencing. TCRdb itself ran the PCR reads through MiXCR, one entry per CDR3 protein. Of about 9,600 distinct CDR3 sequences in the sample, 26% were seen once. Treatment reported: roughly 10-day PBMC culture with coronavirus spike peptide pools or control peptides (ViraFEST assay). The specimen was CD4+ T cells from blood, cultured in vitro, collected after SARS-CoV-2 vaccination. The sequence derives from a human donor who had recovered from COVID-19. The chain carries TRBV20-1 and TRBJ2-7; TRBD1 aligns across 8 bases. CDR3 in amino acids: CSASWTGKGFGEQYF. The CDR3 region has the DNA TGCAGTGCTAGTTGGACAGGGAAAGGTTTCGGGGAGCAGTACTTC.